The 24 T cell receptor beta chains below come from one sample, sequenced in a study of T cell responses to AZD1222 COVID-19 vaccine. Clones were sequenced by immunoSEQ multiplex PCR, and TCRdb holds only the in-frame ones, with some missing. Seen here are approximately 92,000 clones, 70% to 90% observed once, and the top ten hold less than 3%. Sequenced here: peripheral blood, sampled on day 0 of AZD1222 vaccination. The receptor set was obtained from an adult in good health.

The gene calls are TRBV6-4 and TRBJ2-1; 7 bases map to TRBD1. Germline V gives CDR1 MRHNA, CDR2 SNTAGT. Germline trimming cut 0 bases from V and 4 bases from J; bases unmatched to any gene: 3. The CDR3 has 15 amino acids. The CDR3 loop reads CASSDSGTAYNEQFF. CDR3 bases: TGTGCCAGCAGTGACTCGGGGACAGCGTACAATGAGCAGTTCTTC.

CDR3 sequence reads: CSVRFDTMAHEQYF. The CDR3 DNA sequence: TGCAGCGTCCGCTTCGATACCATGGCCCACGAGCAGTACTTC. The V call is TRBV29-1, the J call TRBJ2-7; D remains unclear. Germline lookup yields CDR1 SQVTM and CDR2 ANQGSEA. V was shortened by 6 bases and J by 5 bases, with 20 bases between the two germline ends. This CDR3 has 14 residues.

J is TRBJ1-2 and V is TRBV6-5, with a tentative D call TRBD1 (5 bases). Trimming removed 6 bases at V and 7 bases at J, with 15 bases between. This CDR3 is 13 amino acids long. CDR1 is MNHEY and CDR2 is SVGAGI in the germline V gene. CDR3 loop: CASSTQGIGGYTF. In DNA, the CDR3 is TGTGCCAGCAGCACCCAGGGAATAGGTGGCTACACCTTC.

The chain recombines TRBV11-2 with TRBJ1-4; D ambiguous. Germline V CDR1 and CDR2: SGHAT, FQNNGV. Trimming took off 0 bases at V and 1 base at J, with 21 bases between the two ends. The CDR3 extends over 20 amino acids. The CDR3 sequence: CASSLETPSRGLGTNEKLFF. CDR3 in DNA: TGTGCCAGCAGCTTAGAGACCCCGTCGCGAGGGCTGGGAACTAATGAAAAACTGTTTTTT.

The gene calls are TRBV27 and TRBJ1-4; D uncertain. Germline V gene sequence: CDR1 MNHEY, CDR2 SMNVEV (reference sequence). The V gene lost 3 bases and the J gene lost 4 bases, with 9 bases spanning the gap. The CDR3 runs to 14 residues. The CDR3 loop reads CASSLSTGNEKLFF. CDR3 DNA: TGTGCCAGCAGTTTGTCGACGGGTAATGAAAAACTGTTTTTT. The full variable domain, completed using reference TRBV27 and TRBJ1-4, is EAQVTQNPRYLITVTGKKLTVTCSQNMNHEYMSWYRQDPGLGLRQIYYSMNVEVTDKGDVPEGYKVSRKEKRNFPLILESPSPNQTSLYFCASSLSTGNEKLFFGSGTQLSVL.

The V and J genes are TRBV2 and TRBJ2-7; TRBD2 agrees at 9 bases. J was trimmed by 3 bases and V by 8 bases; bases with no gene match: 11. The V gene's germline CDR1 is SNHLY and CDR2 FYNNEI. The CDR3 has 15 amino acids. In DNA, the CDR3 is TGTGCCAGCTTCGGTAGTAGCGGGGGTATCTACGAGCAGTACTTC. Its protein product is CASFGSSGGIYEQYF.

The chain is built from TRBV4-3 and TRBJ1-4; maybe TRBD1 (6 bases). Per germline, CDR1 LGHNA and CDR2 YSLEER. The CDR3 totals 14 residues. The V end was cut by 0 bases, the J end by 4 bases, with 6 bases between. CDR3 loop: CASSQDRGNEKLFF. For the CDR3, the DNA is TGCGCCAGCAGCCAAGACAGGGGTAATGAAAAACTGTTTTTT.

The chain joins TRBV7-2 to TRBJ2-3, with unresolved D. The CDR3 sequence is 14 residues long. The germline CDR1 and CDR2 sequences are SGHTA and FQGNSA. The V end was cut by 1 base, the J end by 4 bases, with 9 bases between. CDR3 nucleotide sequence: TGTGCCAGCAGCTTAGACAGCCGGCCAGATACGCAGTATTTT. Protein: CASSLDSRPDTQYF.

The genes are TRBV6-5 and TRBJ2-7; either TRBD1 or TRBD2 may fit D (5 bases each). Between the trimmed V and J ends, which lost 0 bases and 7 bases, there was a span of 7 bases. The V gene's germline CDR1 is MNHEY and CDR2 SVGAGI. The CDR3 loop spans 12 amino acids. CDR3 amino acids: CASSYSRGEQYV. CDR3 bases: TGTGCCAGCAGTTACTCGAGGGGTGAGCAGTACGTC.

The CDR3 spells CASSVGQGRYGYTF. The CDR3 region has the DNA TGTGCCAGCAGCGTGGGACAGGGGCGGTATGGCTACACCTTC. The V call is TRBV9, the J call TRBJ1-2; 10 bases match TRBD1. With 2 bases clipped from V and 5 bases from J, the junction kept 3 bases outside the gene matches. CDR1 and CDR2 (germline): SGDLS, YYNGEE. The CDR3 is 14 residues long.

As for this clone: This same CDR3 is encoded by further DNA sequences in the sample. The gene calls are TRBV25-1 and TRBJ1-1; D gene unclear. Germline V CDR1 and CDR2: MGHDK, SYGVNS. Trimming pared 8 bases from V and 2 bases from J, leaving 9 bases between. CDR3 length equals 12 residues. The DNA of the CDR3 is TGTGCCAGCCGGGTCGGAAACACTGAAGCTTTCTTT. Translating gives CASRVGNTEAFF. The full variable domain, completed using reference TRBV25-1 and TRBJ1-1, is EADIYQTPRYLVIGTGKKITLECSQTMGHDKMYWYQQDPGMELHLIHYSYGVNSTEKGDLSSESTVSRIRTEHFPLTLESARPSHTSQYLCASRVGNTEAFFGQGTRLTVV.

The CDR3 here is CASSSLWGSNTEAFF. Written as DNA, the CDR3 is TGTGCCAGCAGTAGCTTATGGGGGAGCAACACTGAAGCTTTCTTT. The rearrangement uses TRBV6-5 and TRBJ1-1; the D gene is possibly TRBD1 (5 bases). Germline assignment: CDR1 MNHEY and CDR2 SVGAGI. Between the trimmed V and J ends, which lost 5 bases and 2 bases, there was a span of 15 bases. CDR3 size: 15 residues.

J is TRBJ1-2 and V is TRBV7-9, with TRBD1 matching 11 bases. Losses at the gene ends were 5 bases for V and 2 bases for J; bases not matched to a gene: 4. Looked up from germline, CDR1 is SEHNR and CDR2 is FQNEAQ (reference sequence). The CDR3 has 15 residues. The CDR3 loop is CASSRGDRGNYGYTF. The CDR3, as DNA: TGTGCCAGCAGCAGGGGGGACAGGGGGAACTATGGCTACACCTTC.

The J gene is TRBJ2-1, the V gene TRBV12-3 or TRBV12-4; D might be TRBD1 (5 bases). Deletions cut 8 bases from V and 10 bases from J, with 12 bases between. This CDR3 has 11 amino acids. The CDR3: CASAQVSEQFF. Written as DNA, the CDR3 is TGTGCCAGCGCACAGGTTTCCGAGCAGTTCTTC.

The chain couples TRBV11-3 to TRBJ1-1; D is unresolved. The germline gives CDR1 SGHNT, CDR2 YENEEA. The V end was cut by 4 bases, the J end by 2 bases, with 11 bases between. The CDR3 length is 14 residues. This CDR3 reads CASSSARTNTEAFF. CDR3 DNA sequence: TGTGCCAGCAGCTCAGCCAGAACTAACACTGAAGCTTTCTTT.

V and J are TRBV11-3 and TRBJ2-5; 7 bases align to TRBD2. The CDR3 loop spans 12 amino acids. The J segment lost 9 bases and the V segment lost 1 base, leaving 2 bases of the junction unmatched. Germline V gives CDR1 SGHNT, CDR2 YENEEA. CDR3: CASSLGEGPQYF. The DNA for the CDR3 is TGTGCCAGCAGCTTAGGGGAGGGTCCCCAGTACTTC. Based on the CDR3 plus reference TRBV11-3 and TRBJ2-5, the full variable domain is EAGVVQSPRYKIIEKKQPVAFWCNPISGHNTLYWYLQNLGQGPELLIRYENEEAVDDSQLPKDRFSAERLKGVDSTLKIQPAELGDSAVYLCASSLGEGPQYFGPGTRLLVL.

J is TRBJ2-3 and V is TRBV6-1; 10 bases align to TRBD1. J gave up 4 bases and V 4 bases, and 8 bases lay outside the gene matches. The germline V gene has CDR1 MNHNS and CDR2 SASEGT. The CDR3 covers 16 residues. CDR3 residues: CASSVLPGQGSDTQYF. CDR3 in DNA: TGTGCCAGCAGTGTCCTCCCGGGACAGGGGTCAGATACGCAGTATTTT.

The V and J genes are TRBV15 and TRBJ1-4; TRBD1 agrees at 8 bases. This CDR3 has 13 amino acids. After removal of 4 bases from V and 7 bases from J, the junction contained 2 bases not matched to a gene. Germline CDR1 reads LNHNV; CDR2 reads YYDKDF (reference sequence). CDR3 DNA sequence: TGTGCCACCAGCATACAGGGGGGTGAAAAACTGTTTTTT. Its translation is CATSIQGGEKLFF. Full variable domain (remainder filled in from reference TRBV15 and TRBJ1-4): DAMVIQNPRYQVTQFGKPVTLSCSQTLNHNVMYWYQQKSSQAPKLLFHYYDKDFNNEADTPDNFQSRRPNTSFCFLDIRSPGLGDTAMYLCATSIQGGEKLFFGSGTQLSVL.

This chain uses TRBV6-5 with TRBJ2-1, with a weak D call TRBD2 (6 bases). CDR3 length: 15 residues. The ends were cut back, 4 bases at V and 0 bases at J, with 10 bases in the middle. Germline assignment: CDR1 MNHEY and CDR2 SVGAGI. CDR3 DNA sequence: TGTGCCAGCAGTTTACAGACTAGCTCCTACAATGAGCAGTTCTTC. Translating gives CASSLQTSSYNEQFF.

This clone was picked up one time. The chain combines TRBV29-1 with TRBJ2-1; 9 nucleotides line up with TRBD2. After removal of 6 bases from V and 6 bases from J, the junction contained 6 bases not matched to a gene. Germline lookup yields CDR1 SQVTM and CDR2 ANQGSEA. This CDR3 comprises 13 residues. CDR3 nucleotide sequence: TGCAGCGTGATAGGGCGGGGGGGCAATGAGCAGTTCTTC. Translation: CSVIGRGGNEQFF.

The rearrangement uses TRBV18 and TRBJ2-1, with 8 nucleotides matching TRBD1. With V trimmed by 8 bases and J by 9 bases, 3 bases remained unmatched. This CDR3 is 11 amino acids long. Germline CDR1 reads KGHSH; CDR2 reads LQKENI. The CDR3 DNA sequence: TGTGCCAGCACGACAGGGGCTGAGCAGTTCTTC. Amino acid sequence: CASTTGAEQFF.

V usage is TRBV3-1 (or the pseudogene TRBV3-2) and J usage is TRBJ2-2; a weak D match, TRBD1 (5 bases). This CDR3 is 14 amino acids long. With 1 base removed from V and 4 bases from J, the gap between germline ends came to 7 bases. CDR1 and CDR2 from the germline V gene are LGHDT and YNNKEL (reference sequence). CDR3 sequence (DNA): TGTGCCAGCAGCCAAGTAGACAGCACCGGGGAGCTGTTTTTT. The encoded protein is CASSQVDSTGELFF.

The chain combines TRBV18 with TRBJ1-6; a weak D match, TRBD1 (5 bases). This CDR3 is built from 16 residues. CDR1 is KGHSH, CDR2 LQKENI, per germline. V lost 6 bases and J lost 3, with 15 bases in between. The CDR3 bases are TGTGCCAGCTCTTTCCAGGGAGGCCACTATAATTCACCCCTCCACTTT. Protein product: CASSFQGGHYNSPLHF.

The J gene is TRBJ2-1, the V gene TRBV27; TRBD2 matches 12 bases. Germline values: CDR1 MNHEY, CDR2 SMNVEV (reference sequence). Trimming at V came to 5 bases and at J to 6 bases, leaving 11 bases not matched to a gene. This CDR3 is built from 17 residues. CDR3 DNA: TGTGCCAGCAGTGGGCTAGCGGGAGGGCCCTTAGGCAATGAGCAGTTCTTC. Protein sequence: CASSGLAGGPLGNEQFF.